This T cell receptor (beta chain) emerged from a study of T cell responses to AZD1222 COVID-19 vaccine. Findings and limits, study-wide: Targeting of unmutated variant regions was reportedly seen in nearly half of spike-specific TCRs.

Germline CDR1 and CDR2: MNHEY and SVGAGI. Trimming took off 6 bases at V and 8 bases at J, with 8 bases between the two ends. The CDR3 runs 12 residues. TCRdb's copy holds only in-frame clones and misses some; the assay was immunoSEQ multiplex PCR. The sample includes approximately 100,000 clones, about 88% of them seen just once. Comment on this clone: Antigen specificity is unknown.

The receptor's source is an adult who received the AZD1222 COVID-19 vaccine. The sample in question was peripheral blood, obtained 28 days after the second AZD1222 dose. The V gene is TRBV6-5, the J gene TRBJ1-6; D not certain. In nucleotides, the CDR3 is TGTGCCAGCAGCTCCCAGGATTCACCCCTCCACTTT. It yields the protein CASSSQDSPLHF.